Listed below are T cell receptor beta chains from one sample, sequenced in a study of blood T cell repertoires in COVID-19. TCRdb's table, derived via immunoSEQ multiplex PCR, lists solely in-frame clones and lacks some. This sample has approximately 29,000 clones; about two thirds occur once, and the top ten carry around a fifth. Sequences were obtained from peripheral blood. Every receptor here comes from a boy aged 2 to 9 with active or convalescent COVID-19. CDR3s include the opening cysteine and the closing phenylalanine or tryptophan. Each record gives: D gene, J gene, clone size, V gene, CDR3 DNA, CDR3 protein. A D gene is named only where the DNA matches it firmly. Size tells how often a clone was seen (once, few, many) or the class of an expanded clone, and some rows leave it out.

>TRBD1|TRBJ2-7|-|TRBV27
TGTGCCAGCAGTTCCCGGACAGGCGATCACTACGAGCAGTACTTC
CASSSRTGDHYEQYF
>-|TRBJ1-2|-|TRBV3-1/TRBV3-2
TGTGCCAGCAGCTACAGGGTTAACTATGGCTACACCTTC
CASSYRVNYGYTF
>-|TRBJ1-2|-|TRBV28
TGTGCCAGCAGTTTGCACGGACAGAGGGGCTACACCTTC
CASSLHGQRGYTF
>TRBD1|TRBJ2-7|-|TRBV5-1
TGCGCCAGCAGCCCCCGCCCGACAGGGGGCCTATACGAGCAGTACTTC
CASSPRPTGGLYEQYF
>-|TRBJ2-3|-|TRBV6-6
TGTGCCAGCAGACTACTTGAAAGCACAGATACGCAGTATTTT
CASRLLESTDTQYF
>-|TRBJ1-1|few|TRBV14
TGTGCCAGCAGCCAAGTAACTAGATCTGAAGCTTTCTTT
CASSQVTRSEAFF
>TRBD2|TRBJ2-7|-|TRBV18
TGTGCCAGCTCACCAGCTAGCGGCTACGAGCAGTACTTC
CASSPASGYEQYF
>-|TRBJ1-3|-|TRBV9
TGTGCCAGCAGCGCAGGGGCGGCTGGAAACACCATATATTTT
CASSAGAAGNTIYF
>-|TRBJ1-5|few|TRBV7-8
TGTGCCAGCAGCCCCGGATATGCAAACCAGGCCCAGCATTTT
CASSPGYANQAQHF
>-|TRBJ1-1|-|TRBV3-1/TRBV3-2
TGTGCCAGCAGCCCCCTCGGACAATCGAACACTGAAGCTTTCTTT
CASSPLGQSNTEAFF
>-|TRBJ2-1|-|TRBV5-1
TGCGCCAGCAGCTTAGACGGAGGCAGCAACAATGAGCAGTTCTTC
CASSLDGGSNNEQFF
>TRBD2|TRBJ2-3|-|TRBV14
TGTGCCAGCAGCCGACTAGCGGGAATCACAGATACGCAGTATTTT
CASSRLAGITDTQYF
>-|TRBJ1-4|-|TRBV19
TGTGCCAGTAACCGACCCTCCGGGATGGTTAATGAAAAACTGTTTTTT
CASNRPSGMVNEKLFF
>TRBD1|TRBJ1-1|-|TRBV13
TGTGCCAGCAGACAAGGGGACAGAGAGAACACTGAAGCTTTCTTT
CASRQGDRENTEAFF
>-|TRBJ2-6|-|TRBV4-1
TGCGCCAGCAGCCAAGATATCGACAGCAACTGGCCTGGGGCCAACGTCCTGACTTTC
CASSQDIDSNWPGANVLTF
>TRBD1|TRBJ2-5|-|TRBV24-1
TGTGCCACCAGTGATTGGGGGACAGGCCAACAAGAGACCCAGTACTTC
CATSDWGTGQQETQYF
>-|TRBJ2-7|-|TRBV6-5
TGTGCCACCCAGGGAAGCAGGAGCGAGCAGTACTTC
CATQGSRSEQYF
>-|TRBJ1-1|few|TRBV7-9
TGTGCCAGCAGCTCCACCCTGGGCAGATTCACTGAAGCTTTCTTT
CASSSTLGRFTEAFF
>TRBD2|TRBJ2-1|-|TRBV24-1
TGTGCCACCAGTGATTTTACAAGCGGGAGGGACTATGAGCAGTTCTTC
CATSDFTSGRDYEQFF
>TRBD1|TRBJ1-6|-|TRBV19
TGTGCCAGTAGTCTCGGACAGGGTTTTAATTCACCCCTCCACTTT
CASSLGQGFNSPLHF
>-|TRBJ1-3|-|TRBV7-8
TGTGCCAGCAGTTCAGCAGGGGCGGTAGGAAACACCATATATTTT
CASSSAGAVGNTIYF
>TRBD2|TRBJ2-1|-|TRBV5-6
TGTGCCAGCAGCGAGAGCGGGAGGGTCAATGAGCAGTTCTTC
CASSESGRVNEQFF
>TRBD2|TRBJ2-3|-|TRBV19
TGTGCCAGTAGTCCCCGGACTAGCGGGATCCGCACAGATACGCAGTATTTT
CASSPRTSGIRTDTQYF
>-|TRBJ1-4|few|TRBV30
TGTGCCGGCCAGGTTCATTTGGATGAAAAACTGTTTTTT
CAGQVHLDEKLFF
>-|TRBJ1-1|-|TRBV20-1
TGCAGTGCAAAGGACCCAGGGGCTTTCTTT
CSAKDPGAFF
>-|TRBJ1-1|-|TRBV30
TGTGCCTGGAGGCGGAGAGAAGATGTCGTTCTTGGAGCTTTCTTT
CAWRRREDVVLGAFF
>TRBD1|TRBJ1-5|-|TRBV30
TGTGCCTGGAGGCAGGGGGCTAGCAATCAGCCCCAGCATTTT
CAWRQGASNQPQHF
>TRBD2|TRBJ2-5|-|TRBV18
TGTGCCAGCTCCCAGGAGGCGGGGGGGCAAGAGACCCAGTACTTC
CASSQEAGGQETQYF
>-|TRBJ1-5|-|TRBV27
TGTGCCAGCGGGGAGGGAGATCAGCCCCAGCATTTT
CASGEGDQPQHF
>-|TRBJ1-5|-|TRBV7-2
TGTGCCAGCAGCCCAGGGGTCGGGAACAATCAGCCCCAGCATTTT
CASSPGVGNNQPQHF
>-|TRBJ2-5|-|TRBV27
TGTGCCAGCTCATTCTCTTTCGAGCTTGCAGAGACCCAGTACTTC
CASSFSFELAETQYF
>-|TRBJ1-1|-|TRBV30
TGTGCCTGGCTCGTCCAGGGGGAAGCTTTCTTT
CAWLVQGEAFF
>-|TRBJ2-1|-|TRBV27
TGTGCCAGCAGTTCCCCTCAGGGGACAAGGCCTTACAATGAGCAGTTCTTC
CASSSPQGTRPYNEQFF
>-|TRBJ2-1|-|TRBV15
TGTGCCACCAGCAGAGATTGGTCCAACAGGGTCAGGGACAATGAGCAGTTCTTC
CATSRDWSNRVRDNEQFF
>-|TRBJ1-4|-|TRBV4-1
TGCGCCAGCAGTATACGCGGAGGGGGGGCTAATGAAAAACTGTTTTTT
CASSIRGGGANEKLFF
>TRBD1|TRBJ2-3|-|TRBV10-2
TGCGCCAGCGAACAGGGGCCCGATGGAAATACGCAGTATTTT
CASEQGPDGNTQYF
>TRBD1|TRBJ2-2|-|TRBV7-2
TGTGCCAGCAGCCCTACGTCCGGGACAGGGATCGGGGAGCTGTTTTTT
CASSPTSGTGIGELFF
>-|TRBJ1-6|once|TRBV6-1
TGTGCCAGCAGTGATGTTGTGGGGGGCTCCTATAATTCACCCCTCCACTTT
CASSDVVGGSYNSPLHF
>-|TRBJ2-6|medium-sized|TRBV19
TGTGCCAGTAGTTCGGCCGGGACAAACGGGGCCAACGTCCTGACTTTC
CASSSAGTNGANVLTF
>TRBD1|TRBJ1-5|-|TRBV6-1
TGTGCCAGCAGTGAAATGAGGCAGGGGGATCAGCCCCAGCATTTT
CASSEMRQGDQPQHF
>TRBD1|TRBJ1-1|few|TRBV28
TGTGCCAGCAGCCGCGGACAGGGGGAAGCTTTCTTT
CASSRGQGEAFF
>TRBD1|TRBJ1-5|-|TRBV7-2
TGTGCCAGCAGCTCGACAGGGACCAATCAGCCCCAGCATTTT
CASSSTGTNQPQHF
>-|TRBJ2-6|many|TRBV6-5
TGTGCCAGCAGTTTCCACTCTGGGGCCAACGTCCTGACTTTC
CASSFHSGANVLTF
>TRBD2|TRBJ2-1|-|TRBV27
TGTGCCAGCAGTACGACCCCGACTAGCGGGAGGGGTAATGAGCAGTTCTTC
CASSTTPTSGRGNEQFF
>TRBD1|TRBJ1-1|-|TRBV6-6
TGTGCCAGCAGTTACAGGACAGGGGTTTTCACTGAAGCTTTCTTT
CASSYRTGVFTEAFF
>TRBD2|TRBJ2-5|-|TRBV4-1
TGCGCCAGCAGCCAAGTGGGGGGGGTTCTCCAAGAGACCCAGTACTTC
CASSQVGGVLQETQYF
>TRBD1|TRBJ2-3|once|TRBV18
TGTGCCGGTGGACAGGGCGCAGATACGCAGTATTTT
CAGGQGADTQYF
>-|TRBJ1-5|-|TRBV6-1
TGTGCCAGCAGTGAAGCGGGACACTTTAGCAATCAGCCCCAGCATTTT
CASSEAGHFSNQPQHF
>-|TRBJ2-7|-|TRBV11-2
TGTGCCAGCAGCCCCTTTCCCGTCTTAGCCTACGAGCAGTACTTC
CASSPFPVLAYEQYF
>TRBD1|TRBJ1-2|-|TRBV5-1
TGCGCCAGCAGCTTGGCCGGGGTGACAGGGCCGGACCGCGGGGGCTACACCTTC
CASSLAGVTGPDRGGYTF
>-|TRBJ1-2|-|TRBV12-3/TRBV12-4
TGTGCCAGCAGTTTAAGGGGGAGTAACGGCTACACCTTC
CASSLRGSNGYTF
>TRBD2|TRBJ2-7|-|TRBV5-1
TGCGCCAGCAGCTTGTCGAGCGGGAGCTCCTACGAGCAGTACTTC
CASSLSSGSSYEQYF
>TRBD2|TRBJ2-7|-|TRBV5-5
TGTGCCAGCAGCTTACTTCCGGGGGGCGAGCAGTACTTC
CASSLLPGGEQYF
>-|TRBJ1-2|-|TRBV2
TGTGCCAGCAGTGAATTCACAACCAATGGCTACACCTTC
CASSEFTTNGYTF
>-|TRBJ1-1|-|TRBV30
TGTGCCTGGAGATCCGGGATGAACACTGAAGCTTTCTTT
CAWRSGMNTEAFF
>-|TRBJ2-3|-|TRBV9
TGTGCCAGCACCCCCGGGGCGGGACCACCGGACACAGATACGCAGTATTTT
CASTPGAGPPDTDTQYF
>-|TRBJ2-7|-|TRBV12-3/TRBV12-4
TGTGCCAGCAGTTCCCTCCTCGAGCAGTACTTC
CASSSLLEQYF
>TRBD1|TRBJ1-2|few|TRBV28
TGTGCCAGCAGTTCCCAAGACAGGGTCAATGGCTACACCTTC
CASSSQDRVNGYTF
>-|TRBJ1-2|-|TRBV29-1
TGCAGCGTTGTGGGGGCATCGGAGGGCTACACCTTC
CSVVGASEGYTF
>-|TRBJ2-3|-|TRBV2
TGTGCCAGCGCCTTTACCCCACAGGGCACAGATACGCAGTATTTT
CASAFTPQGTDTQYF